The following is a T cell receptor beta chain sequence with its context. Its specificity is unknown. Autoimmune disease history or systemic immunosuppression meant exclusion. This specimen belongs to a study of OX40 agonist ivuxolimab in advanced cancers. Points from the study as a whole: On average, CD8+ T cells showed a greater number of expanded clones than CD4+.

The table came from immunoSEQ multiplex PCR; TCRdb's copy has only in-frame clones and leaves some out. The sample gives more than 80,000 clones, roughly 93% of which show up once; roughly 0.27% is in the top ten. This specimen consisted of CD4+ or CD8+ T cells sorted from blood, obtained in a trial of the OX40 agonist ivuxolimab. The TCR was taken from an adult with an advanced solid tumor such as melanoma, head and neck, liver or kidney cancer.

The DNA of the CDR3 is TGTGCCAGTCGGGGCGATCGCTCTGGAAACACCATATATTTT. Its translation is CASRGDRSGNTIYF. The V and J genes are TRBV25-1 and TRBJ1-3; a possible D gene is TRBD1 (5 bases). CDR3 size: 14 residues. The V and J ends lost 9 bases and 0 bases respectively, with 12 bases between them. Germline CDR1 reads MGHDK; CDR2 reads SYGVNS.